What follows describes a single T cell receptor (beta chain). No antigen is known for it. The CDR3 is made up of 12 amino acids. V lost 8 bases and J lost 3, with 8 bases in between. From germline, CDR1 is SEHNR and CDR2 FQNEAQ (reference sequence). This entry comes from a study of cytomegalovirus exposure and HLA in healthy donors. This PCR relied on a set of 60 Vbeta primers and 13 Jbeta primers. TCRdb's table, derived via immunoSEQ multiplex PCR, lists solely in-frame clones and lacks some. Among under 200,000 clones listed, roughly four fifths were seen once. Regarding the study as a whole: One variant, a missense change in DCLRE1C, was linked in a later analysis to TCR beta V- and J-gene trimming. Among CMV-associated TCR beta chains, most appeared HLA-restricted in a later analysis. In an earlier analysis, most TCR beta V segments were productive about 90% or about 30% of the time.

The receptor's source is a woman under 30 in good health and CMV-seronegative. This rearrangement joins TRBV7-9 to TRBJ1-5; D gene ambiguous. Sample: PBMCs. The CDR3 DNA sequence: TGTGCCAGCTGTCGCGACAATCAGCCCCAGCATTTT. Protein sequence: CASCRDNQPQHF.